This TCR beta chain is drawn from a study of neoadjuvant anti-PD-1 for oral cavity cancer. Patients had newly diagnosed, untreated stage II-IVA oral cavity squamous cell carcinoma. Study-wide results and limits: Higher pretreatment Treg/Th17 ratios tracked higher pretreatment blood clonality. With three patients per group, TCR findings need larger cohorts.

Trimming removed 2 bases from V and 5 bases from J, with 3 bases in between. Germline V gene sequence: CDR1 SNHLY, CDR2 FYNNEI. The CDR3 totals 11 residues. Notes on this clone: The antigen remains unidentified.

The data were produced by immunoSEQ multiplex PCR, yet TCRdb's version contains in-frame clones alone and is incomplete. The sample has around 60,000 clones; 65% to 85% are singletons. The sequence was obtained from a person aged 40 to 85 with oral cavity squamous cell carcinoma. The rearrangement joins TRBV2 to TRBJ1-1; D is uncertain. This specimen consisted of PBMCs, obtained before nivolumab (anti-PD-1) treatment. The CDR3 nucleotides are TGTGCCAGCAGTGAACTTACTGAAGCTTTCTTT. Residues: CASSELTEAFF.